This paragraph reports one T cell receptor (beta chain). TCRdb reworked the 5' RACE reads into one entry per CDR3 protein, no DNA. This specimen shows around 150,000 distinct CDR3 sequences; the ten leading clones hold approximately 3%. The sample comes from a study of monozygotic twins with inflammatory bowel disease. The CDR3 has 19 residues. Sequenced sample: blood. The chain uses TRBV12-3 or TRBV12-4 and TRBJ2-4; TCRdb gives TRBD1 as the D gene, but with no DNA this cannot be confirmed. The clonotype comes from a human donor with ulcerative colitis or Crohn's disease, or a healthy co-twin of an affected twin (not recorded which). The chain's CDR3 is CASSPLRGDSLLAKNMQYF.